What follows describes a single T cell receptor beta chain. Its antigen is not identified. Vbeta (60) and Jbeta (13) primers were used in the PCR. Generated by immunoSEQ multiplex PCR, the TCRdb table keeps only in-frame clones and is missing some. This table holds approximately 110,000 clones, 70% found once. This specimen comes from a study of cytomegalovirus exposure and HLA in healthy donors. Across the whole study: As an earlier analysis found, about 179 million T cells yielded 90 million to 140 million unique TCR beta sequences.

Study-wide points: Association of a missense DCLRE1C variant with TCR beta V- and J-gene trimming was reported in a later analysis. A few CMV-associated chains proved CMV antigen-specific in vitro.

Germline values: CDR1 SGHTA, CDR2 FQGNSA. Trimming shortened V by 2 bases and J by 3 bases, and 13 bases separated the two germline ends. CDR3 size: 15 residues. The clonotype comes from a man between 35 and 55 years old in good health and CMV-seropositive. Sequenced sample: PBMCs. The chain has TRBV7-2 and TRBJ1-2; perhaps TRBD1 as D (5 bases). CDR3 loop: CASSLQGVGDYGYTF. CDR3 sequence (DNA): TGTGCCAGCAGCTTACAAGGGGTCGGCGACTATGGCTACACCTTC.